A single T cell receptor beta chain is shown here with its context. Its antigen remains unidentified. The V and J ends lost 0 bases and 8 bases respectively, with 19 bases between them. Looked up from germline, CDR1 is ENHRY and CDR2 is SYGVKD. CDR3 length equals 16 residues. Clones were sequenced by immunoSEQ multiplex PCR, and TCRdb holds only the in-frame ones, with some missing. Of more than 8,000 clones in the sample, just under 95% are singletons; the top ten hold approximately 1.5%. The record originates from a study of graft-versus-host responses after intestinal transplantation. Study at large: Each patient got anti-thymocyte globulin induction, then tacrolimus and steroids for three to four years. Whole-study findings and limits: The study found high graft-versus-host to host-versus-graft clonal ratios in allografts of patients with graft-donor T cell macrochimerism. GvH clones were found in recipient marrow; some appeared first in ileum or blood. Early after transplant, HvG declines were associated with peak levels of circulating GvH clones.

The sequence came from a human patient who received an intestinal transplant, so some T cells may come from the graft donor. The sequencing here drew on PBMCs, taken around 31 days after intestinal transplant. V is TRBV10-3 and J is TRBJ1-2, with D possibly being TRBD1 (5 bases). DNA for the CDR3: TGTGCCATCAGTGAGTCGGTTGGGGGACGTGCCTCGGGCTACACCTTC. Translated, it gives CAISESVGGRASGYTF.